One and the same sample provided the 30 T cell receptor beta chains below, sequenced in a study of blood T cells in healthy people across ages. It was with a sample-barcoded 5' primer and a J-beta primer mix that a second PCR of about 7 to 12 cycles was run. Using its own MiXCR run on the 5' RACE reads, TCRdb lists one record per CDR3 protein. In the table there are nearly 800,000 distinct CDR3 sequences, roughly 25% of which are singletons. The same specimen was also included in a second study, on T cells of mothers and their children.

The sample taken for sequencing was blood. All receptors derive from a boy younger than 18 in good health.

J is TRBJ2-7 and V is TRBV5-1; D uncertain. CDR3 length: 15 residues. V gave up 0 bases and J gave up 2 bases, with 12 bases separating them. Germline CDR1 reads SGHRS; CDR2 reads YFSETQ. The DNA for the CDR3 is TGCGCCAGCAGCTTGGCCTCAGGCCTGACCTACGAGCAGTACTTC. Protein: CASSLASGLTYEQYF.

This chain connects TRBV7-3 to TRBJ2-2, with TRBD2 as a possible D gene (6 bases). Germline loops: CDR1 SGHTA, CDR2 FQGTGA. This CDR3 is 17 amino acids long. Between the trimmed V and J ends, which lost 4 bases and 3 bases, there was a span of 18 bases. CDR3 region: CASSSDIGTSYTGELFF. CDR3 DNA: TGTGCCAGCAGCTCAGACATTGGGACTTCCTACACCGGGGAGCTGTTTTTT.

This clonotype was recorded a few times. This chain links TRBV29-1 with TRBJ2-1; D is perhaps TRBD1 (6 bases). The germline V and J ends were trimmed by 3 bases and 0 bases, with 9 bases remaining between them. Germline-derived CDR1 and CDR2 are SQVTM and ANQGSEA. The CDR3 covers 14 residues. The CDR3, as DNA: TGCAGCGTTGAGCCAGGGGCCTCCTACAATGAGCAGTTCTTC. The encoded protein is CSVEPGASYNEQFF.

V is TRBV20-1 and J is TRBJ2-3; the D gene could be TRBD1 or TRBD2 (5 bases each). Germline V CDR1 and CDR2: DFQATT, SNEGSKA (reference sequence). The CDR3 runs 14 residues. V was trimmed by 6 bases and J by 0 bases, leaving 13 bases between them. The CDR3 bases are TGCAGTGCCCGGGGCGGAGCTAGCACAGATACGCAGTATTTT. This encodes CSARGGASTDTQYF.

Only a few counts were recorded for this clonotype. The V gene is TRBV5-5, the J gene TRBJ2-7; D not certain. CDR1 is SGHKS, CDR2 YYEKEE, per germline (reference sequence). Trimming removed 0 bases at V and 2 bases at J, with 12 bases between. The CDR3 is 15 residues long. The CDR3 region has the DNA TGTGCCAGCAGCTTGGACTTGACTGCTACCTACGAGCAGTACTTC. This codes for CASSLDLTATYEQYF.

For the CDR3, the DNA is TGCAGTGCGCCGAGGGCGGGGGCCTTAGGGGAGACCCAGTACTTC. Its translation: CSAPRAGALGETQYF. The rearrangement joins TRBV20-1 to TRBJ2-5; weak D call: TRBD2 (7 bases). Germline V lookup: CDR1 DFQATT, CDR2 SNEGSKA (reference sequence). The V end lost 6 bases, the J end lost 5 bases, and 22 bases lay between the germline ends. The CDR3 has 15 residues.

In this sample, this clonotype turned up a few times. The V gene is TRBV2, the J gene TRBJ2-4; D might be TRBD1 (6 bases). CDR3 length: 13 residues. The germline gives CDR1 SNHLY, CDR2 FYNNEI. CDR3 loop: CAVIGPRGNIQYF. CDR3 DNA: TGTGCTGTCATCGGTCCCAGGGGAAACATTCAGTACTTC.

Remarks on this clonotype: One junction end does not reproduce the germline sequence, and a read error may be involved. The chain is built from TRBV7-2 and TRBJ2-1; D is undetermined. Germline V gives CDR1 SGHTA, CDR2 FQGNSA. The CDR3 is 14 amino acids. CDR3 in amino acids: CASSLSADAQIKIF. For the CDR3, the DNA is TGTGCCAGCAGCTTATCCGCGGACGCCCAAATTAAGATCTTC.

This clonotype was recorded a few times. A read error may explain this, as a much larger clone is one base away. V usage is TRBV6-6 and J usage is TRBJ2-6; D ambiguous. The germline V gene encodes CDR1 MNHNY and CDR2 SVGAGI (reference sequence). CDR3 length equals 13 residues. The CDR3 coding sequence is TGTGCCAGCAGTAACTCTGGGGCCAACGTCCTGACTTTC. As protein: CASSNSGANVLTF.

This chain uses TRBV6-5 with TRBJ2-7; TRBD1 matches at 9 bases. Per the germline V gene, CDR1 is MNHEY and CDR2 is SVGAGI. CDR3 length: 13 amino acids. With V trimmed by 6 bases and J by 4 bases, 4 bases remained unmatched. CDR3 nucleotide sequence: TGTGCCAGCAGGACGGGACAGGGTTACGAGCAGTACTTC. It specifies CASRTGQGYEQYF.

The chain couples TRBV11-1 to TRBJ2-1; 14 bases align to TRBD2. The trim removed 4 bases at V and 0 bases at J, leaving 11 bases unmatched. In germline, CDR1 is SGHAT, CDR2 FQDESV (reference sequence). The CDR3 has 20 residues. CDR3 bases: TGTGCCAGCAGCTCGGCGAGGACTAGCGGGAGGACGAGCTCCTACAATGAGCAGTTCTTC. Translated, it gives CASSSARTSGRTSSYNEQFF.

A few counts support this clonotype. The CDR3 here is CASSRTNGTYNEQFF. In nucleotides, the CDR3 is TGTGCCAGCAGCCGCACTAACGGGACGTACAATGAGCAGTTCTTC. The chain has TRBV6-5 and TRBJ2-5, with D possibly being TRBD1 or TRBD2 (5 bases each). The J call may be incorrect, as the DNA end agrees better with TRBJ2-1. Germline V gene sequence: CDR1 MNHEY, CDR2 SVGAGI. The CDR3 runs to 15 residues.

The rearrangement joins TRBV12-3 or TRBV12-4 to TRBJ2-7, with TRBD2 matching 11 bases. V was clipped by 6 bases and J by 9 bases; unmatched bases: 13. This CDR3 comprises 15 residues. For the CDR3, the DNA is TGTGCCAGCAGCCCTCTAGCGGGGGGATCCCTCGGGCAGTACTTC. Amino acid sequence: CASSPLAGGSLGQYF.

The V call is TRBV3-1, the J call TRBJ2-1; TRBD2 matches 13 bases. This CDR3 contains 19 residues. The ends lost 4 bases at V and 5 bases at J; junction bases unmatched: 14. Germline V CDR1 and CDR2: LGHDT, YNNKEL (reference sequence). The CDR3 DNA is TGTGCCAGCAGCCGCAGGGGACTAGCGGGGTCCTTTTGCGACAATGAGCAGTTCTTC. Its protein product is CASSRRGLAGSFCDNEQFF.

The chain links TRBV6-6 to TRBJ2-1; D gene uncertain. The CDR3 is made up of 13 amino acids. V lost 2 bases and J 2 bases, leaving 4 bases between the germline ends. Germline loops: CDR1 MNHNY, CDR2 SVGAGI (reference sequence). This CDR3 is CASSYMAYNEQFF. For the CDR3, the DNA is TGTGCCAGCAGTTACATGGCCTACAATGAGCAGTTCTTC.

Ten or more counts support this clonotype. The chain has TRBV7-9 and TRBJ2-7; D unclear. The CDR3 loop spans 13 amino acids. Germline-derived CDR1 and CDR2 are SEHNR and FQNEAQ (reference sequence). Trimming cost V 5 bases and J 1 base, with 9 bases left between them. The CDR3 sequence is CASSAGPSYEQYF. In DNA, the CDR3 is TGTGCCAGCAGCGCCGGACCTTCCTACGAGCAGTACTTC. Complete variable domain (other parts from reference TRBV7-9 and TRBJ2-7): DTGVSQNPRHKITKRGQNVTFRCDPISEHNRLYWYRQTLGQGPEFLTYFQNEAQLEKSRLLSDRFSAERPKGSFSTLEIQRTEQGDSAMYLCASSAGPSYEQYFGPGTRLTVT.

The CDR3 region is CSASRGLADIQYF. In DNA, the CDR3 is TGCAGTGCTAGCCGAGGACTAGCCGACATTCAGTACTTC. The rearrangement joins TRBV20-1 to TRBJ2-4, with 8 bases lining up with TRBD2. Germline V CDR1 and CDR2: DFQATT, SNEGSKA (reference sequence). The J segment lost 8 bases and the V segment lost 3 bases, leaving 6 bases of the junction unmatched. The CDR3 has 13 amino acids.

The gene calls are TRBV3-1 and TRBJ2-5; the match to TRBD2 covers 7 bases. The DNA end favors TRBJ2-7, so the J call may be wrong. The germline V gene has CDR1 LGHDT and CDR2 YNNKEL (reference sequence). The CDR3 is made up of 14 amino acids. This CDR3 reads CASSQDSSGYEQYF. The CDR3 bases are TGTGCCAGCAGCCAAGATTCTAGCGGCTACGAGCAGTACTTC.

The table lists this clonotype with a few counts. The chain combines TRBV25-1 with TRBJ1-1, with D maybe TRBD1 (6 bases). This CDR3 has 14 residues. With 4 bases removed from V and 1 base from J, the gap between germline ends came to 10 bases. Germline V gene data show CDR1 as MGHDK and CDR2 as SYGVNS. The CDR3 bases are TGTGCCAGCAGTGGTTACAGGGAGAACACTGAAGCTTTCTTT. As protein: CASSGYRENTEAFF.

This chain uses TRBV14 with TRBJ1-2, with 7 positions matching TRBD1. Germline loops: CDR1 SGHDN, CDR2 FVKESK. V lost 3 bases and J lost 7; bases outside the gene matches: 8. CDR3 size: 14 residues. In DNA, the CDR3 is TGTGCCAGCAGCCACAGACAGGGATCCTCTGGCTACACCTTC. Translated, it gives CASSHRQGSSGYTF.

The V gene is TRBV2, the J gene TRBJ2-2; no clear D gene. In germline, CDR1 is SNHLY, CDR2 FYNNEI. Trimming removed 6 bases from V and 5 bases from J, with 13 bases in between. The CDR3 loop spans 14 amino acids. CDR3 sequence: CASRPDRNTGELFF. CDR3 coding DNA: TGTGCCAGCAGACCGGACCGTAATACCGGGGAGCTGTTTTTT. Full variable domain (missing parts from reference TRBV2 and TRBJ2-2): EPEVTQTPSHQVTQMGQEVILRCVPISNHLYFYWYRQILGQKVEFLVSFYNNEISEKSEIFDDQFSVERPDGSNFTLKIRSTKLEDSAMYFCASRPDRNTGELFFGEGSRLTVL.

The chain is built from TRBV7-9 and TRBJ2-5; the D gene could be TRBD1 or TRBD2 (6 bases each). V lost 5 bases and J lost 5, with 24 bases in between. Per the germline V gene, CDR1 is SEHNR and CDR2 is FQNEAQ (reference sequence). The length of the CDR3 is 17 residues. The CDR3 sequence: CASSDLPFWGAVETQYF. CDR3 nucleotides: TGTGCCAGCAGCGACCTCCCGTTTTGGGGGGCGGTGGAGACCCAGTACTTC.

The CDR3 DNA follows: TGTGCCACCAGCAGAGATCTAGGGAGGGGGCAAGGAAATGGCTACACCTTC. Translation gives CATSRDLGRGQGNGYTF. This rearrangement joins TRBV15 to TRBJ1-2; 7 positions agree with TRBD1. The CDR3 is made up of 17 amino acids. Trimming took 0 bases from V and 6 from J; bases not matched to a gene: 13. From germline, CDR1 is LNHNV and CDR2 YYDKDF (reference sequence).

This clonotype occurred a few times. The chain links TRBV5-1 to TRBJ2-5; D not resolved. CDR1 SGHRS and CDR2 YFSETQ come from the germline V gene. The CDR3 runs to 15 residues. The germline V and J ends were trimmed by 7 bases and 7 bases, with 23 bases remaining between them. The CDR3 here is CASPTPWGSPWTQYF. The CDR3 DNA is TGCGCCAGCCCGACCCCTTGGGGAAGCCCCTGGACCCAGTACTTC. Full variable domain (outside the CDR3, taken from reference TRBV5-1 and TRBJ2-5): KAGVTQTPRYLIKTRGQQVTLSCSPISGHRSVSWYQQTPGQGLQFLFEYFSETQRNKGNFPGRFSGRQFSNSRSEMNVSTLELGDSALYLCASPTPWGSPWTQYFGPGTRLLVL.

Regarding this clonotype: The CDR3 does not end in the conserved phenylalanine or tryptophan, so this is likely a read error. The J gene is TRBJ1-2, the V gene TRBV4-1; TRBD1 matches at 7 bases. Germline CDR1 reads MGHRA; CDR2 reads YSYEKL. The CDR3 totals 14 residues. The trim removed 1 base at V and 7 bases at J, leaving 6 bases unmatched. The CDR3 sequence: CASSQAQGFGGYTL. The CDR3 nucleotides read TGCGCCAGCAGCCAAGCACAGGGGTTTGGTGGCTACACCCTC.

This chain links TRBV6-2 or TRBV6-3 with TRBJ2-1; tentative D call: TRBD1 (6 bases). CDR1 MNHEY and CDR2 SVGEGT come from the germline V gene. The CDR3 sequence is 15 residues long. V was cut by 7 bases and J by 0 bases, with 13 bases left in between. The CDR3 region is CASIHPTGSYNEQFF. CDR3 in DNA: TGTGCCAGCATCCATCCGACAGGCTCCTACAATGAGCAGTTCTTC.

This clonotype came up a few times. The chain has TRBV28 and TRBJ1-2; TRBD1 is a possible D gene (6 bases). CDR1 and CDR2 (germline): MDHEN, SYDVKM. The CDR3 length is 13 residues. Trimming took off 4 bases at V and 2 bases at J, with 8 bases between the two ends. CDR3 nucleotides: TGTGCCAGCAGTTACAGGGTCAACTATGGCTACACCTTC. As protein: CASSYRVNYGYTF.

This clonotype was seen only a few times. The rearrangement joins TRBV7-9 to TRBJ2-7; D is unresolved. CDR3 length: 16 amino acids. CDR1 is SEHNR, CDR2 FQNEAQ, per germline (reference sequence). V was pared by 5 bases and J by 0 bases, with 17 bases between. The CDR3 bases are TGTGCCAGCAGCATCGCGTTACAGCCTAGCTCCTACGAGCAGTACTTC. Translated: CASSIALQPSSYEQYF.

This sequence joins TRBV29-1 and TRBJ2-1, with D perhaps matching TRBD2 (7 bases). Trimming left V 3 bases short and J 2 bases short, with 17 bases between. This CDR3 is built from 16 residues. The germline V gene has CDR1 SQVTM and CDR2 ANQGSEA. The DNA for the CDR3 is TGCAGCGTTGATTTGGGGGGGGCATTACCCTACAATGAGCAGTTCTTC. Protein sequence: CSVDLGGALPYNEQFF.

This clonotype was found a few times. This rearrangement joins TRBV28 to TRBJ2-5; possible D gene TRBD2, 6 bases. With the DNA end fitting TRBJ2-1 better, the J assignment may be wrong. The CDR3 contains 16 residues. The germline CDR1 and CDR2 sequences are MDHEN and SYDVKM. The CDR3 coding sequence is TGTGCCAGCAGTTCGGCTTGGACTACCTATTACAATGAGCAGTTCTTC. Amino acids: CASSSAWTTYYNEQFF.